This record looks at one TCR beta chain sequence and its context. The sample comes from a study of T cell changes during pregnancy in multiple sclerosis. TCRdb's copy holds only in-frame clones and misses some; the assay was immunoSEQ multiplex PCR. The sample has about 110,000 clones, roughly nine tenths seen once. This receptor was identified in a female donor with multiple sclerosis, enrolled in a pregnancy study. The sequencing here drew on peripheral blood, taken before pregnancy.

CDR3 sequence: CSVRGGGTDTQYF. In nucleotides, the CDR3 is TGCAGCGTTAGAGGGGGGGGAACAGATACGCAGTATTTT. The chain couples TRBV29-1 to TRBJ2-3; TRBD2 is a possible D gene (7 bases). V was trimmed by 5 bases and J by 3 bases, leaving 12 bases between them. The germline CDR1 and CDR2 sequences are SQVTM and ANQGSEA. There are 13 residues in the CDR3.